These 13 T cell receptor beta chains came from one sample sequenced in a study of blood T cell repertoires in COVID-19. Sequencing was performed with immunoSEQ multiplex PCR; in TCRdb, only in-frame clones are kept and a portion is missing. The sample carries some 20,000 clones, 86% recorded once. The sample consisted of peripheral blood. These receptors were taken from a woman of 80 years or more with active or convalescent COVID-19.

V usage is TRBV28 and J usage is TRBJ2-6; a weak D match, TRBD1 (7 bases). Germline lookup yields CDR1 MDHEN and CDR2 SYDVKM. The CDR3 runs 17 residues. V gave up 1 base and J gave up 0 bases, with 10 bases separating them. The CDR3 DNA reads TGTGCCAGCAGTTTATACAGGGGAGGCTCTGGGGCCAACGTCCTGACTTTC. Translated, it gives CASSLYRGGSGANVLTF.

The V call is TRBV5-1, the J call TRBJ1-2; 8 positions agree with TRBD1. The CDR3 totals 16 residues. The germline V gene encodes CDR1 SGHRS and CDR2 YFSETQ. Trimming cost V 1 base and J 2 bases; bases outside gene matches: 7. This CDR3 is CASSLTRTGINYGYTF. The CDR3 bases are TGCGCCAGCAGCTTGACAAGGACAGGGATCAACTATGGCTACACCTTC.

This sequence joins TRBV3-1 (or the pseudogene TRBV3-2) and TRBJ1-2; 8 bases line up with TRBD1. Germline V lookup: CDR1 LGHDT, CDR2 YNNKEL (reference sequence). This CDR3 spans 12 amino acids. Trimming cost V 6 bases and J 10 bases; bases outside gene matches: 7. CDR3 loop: CASSRQGTYYTF. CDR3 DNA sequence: TGTGCCAGCAGTCGACAGGGGACCTACTACACCTTC.

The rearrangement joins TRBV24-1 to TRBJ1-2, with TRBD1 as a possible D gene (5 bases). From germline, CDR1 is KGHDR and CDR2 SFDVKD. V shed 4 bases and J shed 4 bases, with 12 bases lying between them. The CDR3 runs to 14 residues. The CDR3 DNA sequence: TGTGCCACCAGTGACTTGACAGTCGCCTATGGCTACACCTTC. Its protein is CATSDLTVAYGYTF.

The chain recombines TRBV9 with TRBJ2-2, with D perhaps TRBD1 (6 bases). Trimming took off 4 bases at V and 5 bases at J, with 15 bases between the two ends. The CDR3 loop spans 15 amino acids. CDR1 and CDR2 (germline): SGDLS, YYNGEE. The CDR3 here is CASSPQGFLTGELFF. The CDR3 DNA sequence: TGTGCCAGCAGCCCCCAGGGGTTCCTTACCGGGGAGCTGTTTTTT. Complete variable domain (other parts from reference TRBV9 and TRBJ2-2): DSGVTQTPKHLITATGQRVTLRCSPRSGDLSVYWYQQSLDQGLQFLIQYYNGEERAKGNILERFSAQQFPDLHSELNLSSLELGDSALYFCASSPQGFLTGELFFGEGSRLTVL.

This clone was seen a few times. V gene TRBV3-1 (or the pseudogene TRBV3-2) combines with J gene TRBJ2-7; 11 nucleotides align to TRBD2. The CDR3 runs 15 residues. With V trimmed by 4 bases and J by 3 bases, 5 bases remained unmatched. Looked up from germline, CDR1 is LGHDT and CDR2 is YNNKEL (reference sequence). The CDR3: CASSPYTSGSYEQYF. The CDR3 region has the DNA TGTGCCAGCAGCCCGTACACTAGCGGGAGCTACGAGCAGTACTTC.

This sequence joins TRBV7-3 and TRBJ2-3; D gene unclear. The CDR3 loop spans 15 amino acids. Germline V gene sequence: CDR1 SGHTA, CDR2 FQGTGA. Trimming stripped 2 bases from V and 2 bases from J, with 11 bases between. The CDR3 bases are TGTGCCAGCAGCTTATCTCACTCATCCACAGATACGCAGTATTTT. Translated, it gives CASSLSHSSTDTQYF.

CDR3 in DNA: TGTGCCAGCAGCCACACAGGGGGCGCCTCCTACGAGCAGTACTTC. This encodes CASSHTGGASYEQYF. The chain carries TRBV5-8 and TRBJ2-7, with 9 bases matching TRBD1. The CDR3 spans 15 residues. Germline trimming cut 4 bases from V and 0 bases from J; bases unmatched to any gene: 5. Germline V gives CDR1 SGHTS, CDR2 YDEGEE.

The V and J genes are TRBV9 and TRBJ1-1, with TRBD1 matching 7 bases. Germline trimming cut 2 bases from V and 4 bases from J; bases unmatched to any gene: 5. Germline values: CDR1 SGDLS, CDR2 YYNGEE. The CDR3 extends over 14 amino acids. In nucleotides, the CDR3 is TGTGCCAGCAGCGTTCAGGACAGGCTCACTGAAGCTTTCTTT. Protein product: CASSVQDRLTEAFF.

CDR3 loop: CASNQGTPGNTIYF. Written as DNA, the CDR3 is TGCGCCAGCAACCAGGGGACGCCTGGAAACACCATATATTTT. The J gene is TRBJ1-3, the V gene TRBV5-1; D is possibly TRBD1 (6 bases). Trimming took off 6 bases at V and 2 bases at J, with 12 bases between the two ends. Germline V CDR1 and CDR2: SGHRS, YFSETQ. The length of the CDR3 is 14 residues.

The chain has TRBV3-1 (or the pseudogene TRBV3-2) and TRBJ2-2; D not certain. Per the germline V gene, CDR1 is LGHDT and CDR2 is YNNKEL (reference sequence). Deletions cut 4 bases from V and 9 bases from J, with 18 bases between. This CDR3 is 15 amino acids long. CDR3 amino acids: CASSPRVQTTRELFF. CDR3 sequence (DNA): TGTGCCAGCAGCCCTCGGGTTCAAACGACCCGGGAGCTGTTTTTT.

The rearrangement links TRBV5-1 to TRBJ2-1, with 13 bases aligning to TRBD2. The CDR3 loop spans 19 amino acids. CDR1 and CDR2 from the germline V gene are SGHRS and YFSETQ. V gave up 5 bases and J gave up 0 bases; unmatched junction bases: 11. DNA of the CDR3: TGCGCCAGCAGTCGGACTAGCGGGAGTTTCAGTTCCTCCTACAATGAGCAGTTCTTC. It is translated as CASSRTSGSFSSSYNEQFF.

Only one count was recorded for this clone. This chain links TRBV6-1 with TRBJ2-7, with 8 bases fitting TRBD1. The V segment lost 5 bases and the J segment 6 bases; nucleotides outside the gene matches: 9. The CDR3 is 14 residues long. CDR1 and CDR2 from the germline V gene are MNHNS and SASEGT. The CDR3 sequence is CASSTAGQGGEQYF. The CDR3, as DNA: TGTGCCAGCAGTACGGCTGGACAGGGCGGCGAGCAGTACTTC.